The clone carrying this T cell receptor (beta chain) appeared a few times. This record comes from a study of cytomegalovirus exposure and HLA in healthy donors. The PCR was carried out with 60 Vbeta primers and 13 Jbeta primers. Sequencing was performed with immunoSEQ multiplex PCR; in TCRdb, only in-frame clones are kept and a portion is missing. The sample consists of approximately 24,000 clones, 70% of them appearing once. The sequencing input was PBMCs. This TCR was sampled from a woman between 45 and 65 years old in good health and CMV-seronegative.

The CDR3 DNA follows: TGCGCCAGCAGCTTGGGTCCCGGGAGGCTCCACGAGCAGTACTTC. This gives the protein CASSLGPGRLHEQYF. This chain joins TRBV5-1 and TRBJ2-7; 7 bases are shared with TRBD2. The CDR3 has 15 amino acids. The junction had 8 bases not matched to a gene; V was cut back by 0 bases and J by 5 bases. Germline CDR1 reads SGHRS; CDR2 reads YFSETQ.